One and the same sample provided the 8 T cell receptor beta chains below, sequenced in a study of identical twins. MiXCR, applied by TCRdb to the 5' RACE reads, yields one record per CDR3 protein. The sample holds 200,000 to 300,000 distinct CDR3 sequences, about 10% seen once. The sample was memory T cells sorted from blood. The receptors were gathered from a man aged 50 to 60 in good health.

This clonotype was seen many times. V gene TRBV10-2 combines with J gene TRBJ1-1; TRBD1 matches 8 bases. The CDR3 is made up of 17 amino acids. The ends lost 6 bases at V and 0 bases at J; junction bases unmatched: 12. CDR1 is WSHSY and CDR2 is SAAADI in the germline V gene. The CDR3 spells CASSFSRGLGLNTEAFF. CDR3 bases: TGCGCCAGCAGCTTTTCCAGGGGGCTGGGTTTGAACACTGAAGCTTTCTTT.

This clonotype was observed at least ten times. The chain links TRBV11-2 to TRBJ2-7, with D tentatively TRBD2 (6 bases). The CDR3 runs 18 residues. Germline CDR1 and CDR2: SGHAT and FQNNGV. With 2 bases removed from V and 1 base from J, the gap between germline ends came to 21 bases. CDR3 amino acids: CASSLSSSRRVPSYEQYF. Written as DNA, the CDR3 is TGTGCCAGCAGCTTATCAAGCAGTCGGAGGGTCCCTTCCTACGAGCAGTACTTC.

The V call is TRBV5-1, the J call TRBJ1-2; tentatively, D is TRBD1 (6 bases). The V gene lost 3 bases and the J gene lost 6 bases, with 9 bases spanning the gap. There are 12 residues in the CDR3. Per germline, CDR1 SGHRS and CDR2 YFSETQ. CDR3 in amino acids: CASSYGQNGYTF. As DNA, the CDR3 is TGCGCCAGCAGCTACGGACAGAATGGCTACACCTTC.

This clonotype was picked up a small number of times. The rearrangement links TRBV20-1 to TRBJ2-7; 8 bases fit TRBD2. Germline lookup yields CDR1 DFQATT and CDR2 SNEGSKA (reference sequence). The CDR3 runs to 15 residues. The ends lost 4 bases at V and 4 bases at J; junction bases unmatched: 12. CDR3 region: CSATNPGLGGYEQYF. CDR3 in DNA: TGCAGTGCTACCAATCCGGGACTAGGTGGTTACGAGCAGTACTTC.

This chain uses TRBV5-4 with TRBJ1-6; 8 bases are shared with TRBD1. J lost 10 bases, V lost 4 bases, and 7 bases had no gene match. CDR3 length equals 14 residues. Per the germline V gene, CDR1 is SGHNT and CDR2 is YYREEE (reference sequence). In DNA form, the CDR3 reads TGTGCCAGCAGCGCGGACAGGGAGCGATCACCCCTCCACTTT. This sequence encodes CASSADRERSPLHF.

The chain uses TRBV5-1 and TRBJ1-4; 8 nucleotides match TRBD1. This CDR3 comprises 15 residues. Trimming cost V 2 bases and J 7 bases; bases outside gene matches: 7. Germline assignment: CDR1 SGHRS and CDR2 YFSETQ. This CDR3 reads CASSFSTGESEKLFF. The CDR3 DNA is TGCGCCAGCAGCTTCTCGACAGGGGAATCTGAAAAACTGTTTTTT.

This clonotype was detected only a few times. The CDR3 bases are TGCAGTGCTAGAAGGGGGACAGGGGGCGCTGGCAATCAGCCCCAGCATTTT. This encodes CSARRGTGGAGNQPQHF. J is TRBJ1-5 and V is TRBV20-1; 12 bases fit TRBD1. CDR3 length: 17 residues. With V trimmed by 2 bases and J by 2 bases, 7 bases remained unmatched. Germline V CDR1 and CDR2: DFQATT, SNEGSKA (reference sequence).

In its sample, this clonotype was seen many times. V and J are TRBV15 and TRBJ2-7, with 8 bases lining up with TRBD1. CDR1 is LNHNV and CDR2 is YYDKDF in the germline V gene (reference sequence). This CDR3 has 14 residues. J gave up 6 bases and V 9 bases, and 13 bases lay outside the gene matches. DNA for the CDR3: TGTGCCACTTCACCCGGGACAGGAGCCGGCGAGCAGTACTTC. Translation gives CATSPGTGAGEQYF.